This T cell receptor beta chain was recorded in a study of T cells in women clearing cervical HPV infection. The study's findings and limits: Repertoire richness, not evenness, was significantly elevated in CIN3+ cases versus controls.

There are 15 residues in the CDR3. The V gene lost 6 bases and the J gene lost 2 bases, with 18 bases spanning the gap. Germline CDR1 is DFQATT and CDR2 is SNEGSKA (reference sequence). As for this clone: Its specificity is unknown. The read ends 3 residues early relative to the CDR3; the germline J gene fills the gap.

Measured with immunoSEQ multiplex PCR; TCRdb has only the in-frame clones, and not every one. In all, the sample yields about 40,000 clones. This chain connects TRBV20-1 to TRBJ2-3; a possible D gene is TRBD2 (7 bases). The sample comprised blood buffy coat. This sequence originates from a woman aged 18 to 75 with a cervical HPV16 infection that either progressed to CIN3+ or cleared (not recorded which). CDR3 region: CSAPRGGALTDTQYF. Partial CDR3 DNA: TGCAGTGCGCCGAGGGGGGGGGCCCTCACAGATACG.